This TCR beta chain comes out of a study of blood T cell repertoires in COVID-19. Study-level information: Acute and convalescent COVID-19 samples came from the United States, Italy and Spain. Sample material is recorded as cDNA or gDNA derived from T cells, B-cell-depleted T cells, or PBMCs.

CDR1 and CDR2 (germline): WSHSY, SAAADI. The CDR3 consists of 13 residues. Trimming left V 4 bases short and J 1 base short, with 7 bases between. As processed by the authors: Reference gene primers were amplified, and this amplification served to estimate nucleated cell counts. The method was immunoSEQ multiplex PCR; TCRdb's version includes in-frame clones alone and lacks a portion of them. That table supplies the V and J calls and clone size; D and trimming were determined from the DNA. This table has roughly 69,000 clones, around 80% appearing once. The chain uses TRBV10-2 and TRBJ1-1, with D unresolved. The sequence was collected from a man between 60 and 75 years old with COVID-19, enrolled during active disease. Sequenced input: peripheral blood. For the CDR3, the DNA is TGCGCCAGCAGTGGCGCCTCGAACACTGAAGCTTTCTTT. Translated: CASSGASNTEAFF.